The TCR beta chain under discussion was sequenced for a study of cytomegalovirus exposure and HLA in healthy donors. CDR1 and CDR2 from the germline V gene are MDHEN and SYDVKM. Trimming removed 5 bases from V and 4 bases from J; junction bases left unmatched: 9. The CDR3 length is 16 residues. This clone was seen a few times. This PCR relied on a set of 60 Vbeta primers and 13 Jbeta primers. TCRdb keeps only in-frame clones here, not all; method: immunoSEQ multiplex PCR. The repertoire has about 110,000 clones, 70% to 80% of them found once; the top ten carry approximately 2.5%. The source of this sequence is a man aged 50-59 years in good health and CMV-seropositive. Material: PBMCs. This chain uses TRBV28 with TRBJ2-7, with 12 nucleotides matching TRBD2. CDR3 coding DNA: TGTGCCAGCAGTCCGACTAGCGGGGGCGGAGGGTACGAGCAGTACTTC. Translating gives CASSPTSGGGGYEQYF.